The rows below give T cell receptor beta chains drawn from one sample of a study of T cell clones after liver transplantation. Measured with immunoSEQ multiplex PCR; TCRdb has only the in-frame clones, and not every one. The table lists about 7,400 clones, over 70% of them singletons. Material: CD8+ T cells from blood, obtained before liver transplant. The receptor source for this set is a human donor who received a liver transplant. Each CDR3 is given with its conserved first and last residue. A D gene is named only where the DNA matches it firmly. Part of the rows lack a size; the others show once, few, many or a class for expanded clones.

d_call clone_size j_call v_call cdr3_aa cdr3_nt
. . TRBJ1-2 TRBV2 CASNTGFPYTF TGTGCCAGCAACACGGGATTTCCCTACACCTTC
TRBD1 . TRBJ1-1 TRBV11-2 CASSQPGPGGNAEAFF TGTGCCAGCAGCCAGCCGGGACCAGGGGGAAACGCTGAAGCTTTCTTT
TRBD1 . TRBJ1-5 TRBV14 CASSQTGDANQPQHF TGTGCCAGCAGCCAAACAGGGGACGCCAATCAGCCCCAGCATTTT
. . TRBJ1-5 TRBV19 CASVPVQGSNQPQHF TGTGCCAGCGTACCCGTCCAGGGGAGCAATCAGCCCCAGCATTTT
TRBD1 . TRBJ1-4 TRBV6-4 CASSTGAPNEKLFF TGTGCCAGCAGTACAGGGGCCCCGAATGAAAAACTGTTTTTT
TRBD1 . TRBJ1-6 TRBV10-3 CATTGQGNNSPLHF TGTGCCACTACAGGACAGGGTAATAATTCACCCCTCCACTTT
. . TRBJ1-5 TRBV10-2 CASSDGGPQHF TGCGCCAGCAGTGACGGAGGGCCCCAGCATTTT
. . TRBJ1-3 TRBV11-2 CASSLVGAPGNTIYF TGTGCCAGCAGCTTAGTAGGGGCACCTGGAAACACCATATATTTT
TRBD1 once TRBJ2-3 TRBV2 CASSDGGMTGGPSTDTQYF TGTGCCAGCAGCGACGGGGGGATGACAGGGGGACCTAGCACAGATACGCAGTATTTT
. . TRBJ1-4 TRBV7-8 CASSLFVWDNVNEKLFF TGTGCCAGCAGCTTATTCGTTTGGGACAATGTAAATGAAAAACTGTTTTTT
. . TRBJ2-7 TRBV6-5 CASSYYGGLFEEQYF TGTGCCAGCAGTTATTACGGGGGGCTCTTTGAGGAGCAGTACTTC
TRBD1 . TRBJ1-2 TRBV4-1 CASSHPGQGNYGYTF TGCGCCAGCAGCCATCCGGGACAGGGAAACTATGGCTACACCTTC
TRBD1 . TRBJ1-1 TRBV5-3 CASRQGGDTEAFF TGTGCCAGCAGACAGGGTGGAGACACTGAAGCTTTCTTT
. . TRBJ2-7 TRBV7-3 CASSLRTGSSYEQYF TGTGCCAGCAGCTTAAGAACAGGGAGCTCCTACGAGCAGTACTTC
. . TRBJ1-4 TRBV27 CASSVTAMNEKLFF TGTGCCAGCAGTGTGACAGCGATGAATGAAAAACTGTTTTTT
TRBD1 . TRBJ2-7 TRBV27 CASSLVRGQGFYEQYF TGTGCCAGCAGTTTAGTGCGGGGACAGGGGTTCTACGAGCAGTACTTC
. few TRBJ1-1 TRBV5-5 CASSSGMGMNTEAFF TGTGCCAGCAGCTCGGGTATGGGTATGAACACTGAAGCTTTCTTT
. . TRBJ2-7 TRBV5-4 CASSLDDNSYEQYF TGTGCCAGCAGCTTGGATGACAACTCCTACGAGCAGTACTTC
. . TRBJ2-1 TRBV28 CASSTYNEQFF TGTGCCAGCAGTACTTACAATGAGCAGTTCTTC
TRBD2 . TRBJ2-1 TRBV5-5 CASSYSQRGLYNEQFF TGTGCCAGCAGCTACTCACAGCGGGGACTTTACAATGAGCAGTTCTTC
. . TRBJ1-2 TRBV5-6 CASSFWVRTNGYTF TGTGCCAGCAGCTTTTGGGTCCGGACTAATGGCTACACCTTC
TRBD2 few TRBJ2-3 TRBV6-4 CASSDSASGGGTDTQYF TGTGCCAGCAGTGACTCTGCTAGCGGGGGTGGCACAGATACGCAGTATTTT
. . TRBJ2-1 TRBV4-2 CASSQGGDGLGEQFF TGTGCCAGCAGCCAAGGGGGGGACGGGCTCGGTGAGCAGTTCTTC
. few TRBJ2-7 TRBV2 CASSDPASVGFEQYF TGTGCCAGCAGTGATCCGGCTAGCGTCGGTTTCGAGCAGTACTTC
TRBD1 . TRBJ2-7 TRBV7-2 CASSSDRGVHEQYF TGTGCCAGCAGCTCGGACAGGGGCGTCCACGAGCAGTACTTC
TRBD1 . TRBJ1-4 TRBV7-9 CASSLGTGWEKLFF TGTGCCAGCAGCTTAGGGACAGGCTGGGAAAAACTGTTTTTT
. few TRBJ2-7 TRBV7-8 CASSQSGPSGAGF TGTGCCAGCAGCCAAAGCGGCCCCTCAGGGGCCGGGTTC
TRBD1 . TRBJ1-6 TRBV10-3 CAISESPGQGNSPLHF TGTGCCATCAGTGAGTCGCCGGGACAGGGTAATTCACCCCTCCACTTT
. medium-sized TRBJ2-2 TRBV6-5 CASSYDSGTGELFF TGTGCCAGCAGTTACGATTCAGGCACCGGGGAGCTGTTTTTT
. few TRBJ1-2 TRBV29-1 CSVGEGENYGYTF TGCAGCGTCGGCGAGGGGGAGAACTATGGCTACACCTTC
. . TRBJ2-7 TRBV27 CASSFQGSYEQYF TGTGCCAGCAGTTTCCAGGGCTCCTACGAGCAGTACTTC